A selection of T cell receptor beta chains follows, all from one sample in a study of metastatic and nonmetastatic thyroid tumors. TCRdb reassembled clones from the PCR reads with MiXCR. The sample includes more than 20,000 clones, over 10% seen only once; the top ten take approximately 24%. Input material: blood. These receptors were taken from a female donor with papillary thyroid cancer or a benign thyroid nodule (not recorded which). Some clones in this sample may be carry-over from other donors' samples. CDR3s leave out the opening cysteine and the closing phenylalanine or tryptophan. Fields, in order: V gene, clone size, J gene, D gene, CDR3 length, CDR3 protein. The D gene is left open where the match is weak. Clone size is stated in some rows and not others, as once, few, many or a class when expanded.

>TRBV5-1|-|TRBJ1-2|TRBD1|13
ASSQDRAENYGYT
>TRBV19|many|TRBJ2-1|TRBD2|11
ASSIVAGAEQF
>TRBV19|-|TRBJ2-6|-|15
ASSIIASRAGANVLT
>TRBV28|-|TRBJ1-1|-|11
ASLLGDDTESF
>TRBV19|medium-sized|TRBJ1-6|TRBD1|12
ASSINRGNSPLH
>TRBV5-1|-|TRBJ1-1|-|13
ASSFSSGTGSEAF
>TRBV6-1|-|TRBJ2-7|-|11
ASSVKQGAEQY
>TRBV12-3/TRBV12-4|-|TRBJ2-1|-|12
ASSLARSYNEQF
>TRBV5-5|many|TRBJ2-7|-|13
ASSLEVGISYEQY
>TRBV27|many|TRBJ1-3|TRBD1|13
ASSSLGQGYNTIY
>TRBV12-3/TRBV12-4|few|TRBJ1-6|-|13
ASSLSGDFHSPLH
>TRBV6-1|medium-sized|TRBJ1-2|-|12
ASRDLPNYYGYT
>TRBV5-5|many|TRBJ1-5|-|14
ASSGSGALSNQPQH
>TRBV5-1|many|TRBJ2-1|-|13
ASGQADKNYNEQF
>TRBV12-3/TRBV12-4|many|TRBJ1-5|-|11
ASSPGTGQPQH
>TRBV27|many|TRBJ2-3|TRBD1|12
ASSSGQVTDTQY
>TRBV4-1|many|TRBJ1-1|-|9
ASTRDREAF
>TRBV6-1|many|TRBJ1-1|-|14
ASTGVGGGPDTEAF
>TRBV5-1|many|TRBJ1-2|-|11
ASSLGRGYGYT
>TRBV28|medium-sized|TRBJ2-1|-|12
ASSPGSSYNEQF
>TRBV6-5|-|TRBJ2-3|TRBD2|15
ASSWLAGLVATDTQY
>TRBV20-1|many|TRBJ1-1|TRBD1|13
SARHVGRGYAEAF
>TRBV15|few|TRBJ1-1|-|13
ATSRDTAMTGGAF
>TRBV19|many|TRBJ2-3|TRBD2|13
ASMSGRASTDTQY
>TRBV4-3|many|TRBJ1-2|-|13
ASSGPGTGHYGYT
>TRBV20-1|many|TRBJ1-2|TRBD1|9
KGTGNYGYT
>TRBV4-3|many|TRBJ1-5|-|13
ASSQDSGVYQPQH
>TRBV12-3/TRBV12-4|medium-sized|TRBJ2-1|-|10
ASSTTRNEQF
>TRBV30|many|TRBJ2-5|-|10
ASQGGWETQY
>TRBV6-1|many|TRBJ1-1|-|13
ASSGPGLLNTEAF